The clone carrying this TCR beta chain is a singleton in its sample. These data are taken from a study of glioma-infiltrating T cells after dendritic cell vaccination. Time point given: after dendritic cell vaccination, including at tumor progression/relapse. Using immunoSEQ multiplex PCR, the repertoire was profiled, and TCRdb retains in-frame clones only, with some absent. This table holds some 90,000 clones, more than 80% found once. The CDR3 has 12 amino acids. The ends lost 5 bases at V and 9 bases at J; junction bases unmatched: 6. Germline CDR1 is MNHEY and CDR2 is SVGAGI. The gene calls are TRBV6-5 and TRBJ1-2; 7 bases match TRBD1. The sequence was obtained from a human donor with glioblastoma. The material sequenced was blood, taken after dendritic cell vaccination. For the CDR3, the DNA is TGTGCCAGCAGTGGACAGGATTTTAGCTACACCTTC. This codes for CASSGQDFSYTF.